This T cell receptor beta chain was sequenced during a study of shared clonotypes between healthy human individuals. Study-wide points: Clonotypes shared by all four donors outscored non-shared clonotypes in generation probability.

Several immunoSEQ plates held equal portions of the genomic DNA taken from each subset. Sorted-subset replicate PCR reactions were performed with 150 to 200 ng DNA, corresponding to tens of thousands of T cell genomes. The table came from immunoSEQ multiplex PCR; TCRdb's copy has only in-frame clones and leaves some out. The sample carries roughly 2.5 million clones, more than 90% recorded once. In regard to this clone: Its target is unknown.

It was into CD45RA+ naive and CD45RA-negative memory subsets that the CD4+ cells were split. The CDR3 spans 16 residues. Trimming removed 4 bases from V and 8 bases from J, with 18 bases in between. Germline CDR1 and CDR2: SGHAT and FQNNGV. This chain joins TRBV11-2 and TRBJ1-6, with D maybe TRBD1 (6 bases). The sequence derives from a young man in good health. The sequencing input was naive CD4+ T cells sorted from blood. The sample's subset: CD45RA+ positively selected. CDR3 in DNA: TGTGCCAGCAGCTCACTACTATCGGGGGCGGATTCACCCCTCCACTTT. Encoded protein: CASSSLLSGADSPLHF.